This TCR beta chain was sequenced for a study of response to subunit inactivated influenza vaccine. The study, taken as a whole, reports: Seasonal influenza vaccination, on each occasion, was suggested by the authors to recruit few new T cells.

TCRdb reanalysed the RT-PCR reads using MiXCR and keeps one entry per CDR3 protein. In the table there are hundreds of thousands of distinct CDR3 sequences, 20% to 25% of which are singletons. J lost 14 bases, V lost 7 bases, and 9 bases had no gene match. CDR3 length equals 12 residues. The germline V gene has CDR1 SQVTM and CDR2 ANQGSEA. This clonotype was detected ten times or more. Its antigen is not identified. The V and J genes are TRBV29-1 and TRBJ1-6; 9 bases agree with TRBD1. The sample in question was PBMCs from blood, obtained less than 22 months after vaccination. The receptor comes from a man in his fifties or sixties who received an inactivated influenza vaccine. The CDR3 region is CSASLGQGTLHF. The CDR3, as DNA: TGCAGCGCCAGCCTGGGACAGGGCACCCTCCACTTT.